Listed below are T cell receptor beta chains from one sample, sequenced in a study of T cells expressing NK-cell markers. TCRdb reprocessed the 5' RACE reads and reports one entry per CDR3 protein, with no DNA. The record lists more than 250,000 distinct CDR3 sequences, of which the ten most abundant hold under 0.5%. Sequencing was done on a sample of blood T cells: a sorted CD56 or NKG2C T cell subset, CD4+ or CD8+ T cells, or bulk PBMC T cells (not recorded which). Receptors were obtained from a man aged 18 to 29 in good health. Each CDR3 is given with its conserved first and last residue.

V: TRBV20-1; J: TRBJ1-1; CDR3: CSAVGTANTEAFF
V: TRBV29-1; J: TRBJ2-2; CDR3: CSVEIRGPNTGELFF
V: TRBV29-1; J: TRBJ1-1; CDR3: CSVLRGRSRVTEAFF
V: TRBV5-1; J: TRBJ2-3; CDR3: CASAGGTIFPDTQYF
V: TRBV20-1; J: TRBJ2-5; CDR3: CSADSLAGETQYF
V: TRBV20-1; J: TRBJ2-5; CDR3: CSASPPPSETQYF
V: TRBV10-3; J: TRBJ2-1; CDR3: CAISDPGTSIYNEQFF
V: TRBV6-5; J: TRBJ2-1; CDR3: CASSSRDSYNEQFF
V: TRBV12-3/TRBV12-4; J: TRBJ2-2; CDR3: CASGSSANTGELFF
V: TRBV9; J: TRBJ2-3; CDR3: CASSSKREGPADTQYF
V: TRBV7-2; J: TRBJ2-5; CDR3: CASSSRPLSVQETQYF
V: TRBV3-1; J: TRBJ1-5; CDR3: CASSTTLTGNQPQHF